Shown below are 32 T cell receptor beta chains from a single sample sequenced in a study of blood T cells in healthy people across ages (dated by TCRdb to the mid-2010s). Library construction relied on 5' RACE. The sequencer was an Illumina HiSeq 2500. The second PCR ran for about 6 to 12 cycles and used a J-beta primer mix along with a sample-barcoded 5' primer. TCRdb trimmed public reads at Q25 via fastp, called clones via MiXCR and kept in-frame beta chains. Identical CDR3 proteins give one entry, which carries the most common genes and DNA. This sample lists over 600,000 distinct CDR3 sequences; roughly 20% were detected once. About 3.6% of the sample is in the top ten clones. Sequencing used blood. The receptors derive from a man in his 70s in good health.

The V call is TRBV20-1, the J call TRBJ2-5, with D hard to call. Trimming left V 0 bases short and J 1 base short, with 12 bases between. Germline CDR1 is DFQATT and CDR2 is SNEGSKA (reference sequence). CDR3 size: 15 residues. The DNA for the CDR3 is TGCAGTGCTAGAGATCAATTGGGCTTCCAAGAGACCCAGTACTTC. It yields the protein CSARDQLGFQETQYF.

This clonotype was seen a handful of times. The chain carries TRBV6-1 and TRBJ2-7, with a weak D call TRBD2 (5 bases). The CDR3 sequence is 16 residues long. V shed 2 bases and J shed 7 bases, with 21 bases lying between them. Germline V gene sequence: CDR1 MNHNS, CDR2 SASEGT. CDR3 protein: CASSEQRLSGLREQYF. The CDR3 DNA follows: TGTGCCAGCAGTGAACAGCGGCTCAGTGGTTTAAGGGAGCAGTACTTC.

The V call is TRBV3-1, the J call TRBJ2-1, with 9 nucleotides matching TRBD2. This CDR3 region has 17 residues. V shed 3 bases, J shed 0 bases, and the junction held 6 bases outside the gene matches. CDR1 and CDR2 (germline): LGHDT, YNNKEL (reference sequence). CDR3 protein: CASSQWTSDSSYNEQFF. In DNA, the CDR3 is TGTGCCAGCAGCCAGTGGACTAGCGACAGCTCCTACAATGAGCAGTTCTTC.

The V call is TRBV6-5, the J call TRBJ1-1; possibly TRBD1 for D (6 bases). CDR3 length: 11 amino acids. Trimming took off 6 bases at V and 6 bases at J, with 8 bases between the two ends. Germline-derived CDR1 and CDR2 are MNHEY and SVGAGI. Written as DNA, the CDR3 is TGTGCCAGCAGCAGGGGAGCTGAAGCTTTCTTT. Its protein is CASSRGAEAFF.

This clonotype was counted at least ten times. This chain uses TRBV20-1 with TRBJ2-1; perhaps TRBD2 as D (7 bases). This CDR3 is 19 amino acids long. Germline V gene data show CDR1 as DFQATT and CDR2 as SNEGSKA (reference sequence). Deletions cut 5 bases from V and 6 bases from J, with 32 bases between. The CDR3 loop is CSAFRQAKLSLGTTNEQFF. CDR3 nucleotide sequence: TGCAGTGCTTTCCGACAGGCCAAGCTTTCATTAGGGACTACCAATGAGCAGTTCTTC.

Only a few counts were recorded for this clonotype. The V call is TRBV5-6, the J call TRBJ1-2, with D possibly matching TRBD1 (6 bases). The V and J ends lost 6 bases and 8 bases respectively, with 17 bases between them. The CDR3 covers 13 residues. Germline CDR1 is SGHDT and CDR2 is YYEEEE. The CDR3 region is CASTENRAGGYTF. Written as DNA, the CDR3 is TGTGCCAGCACCGAGAACAGGGCAGGAGGCTACACCTTC.

J is TRBJ2-6 and V is TRBV20-1; no clear D. This CDR3 is built from 16 residues. With 0 bases removed from V and 2 bases from J, the gap between germline ends came to 11 bases. Per germline, CDR1 DFQATT and CDR2 SNEGSKA (reference sequence). Written as DNA, the CDR3 is TGCAGTGCTAGAGATCCTCGGAAAACTGGGGCCAACGTCCTGACTTTC. It encodes CSARDPRKTGANVLTF.

A few counts support this clonotype. The chain carries TRBV12-3 or TRBV12-4 and TRBJ2-7; 7 bases line up with TRBD2. V lost 5 bases and J lost 2; bases outside the gene matches: 9. CDR3 size: 15 residues. The CDR3 nucleotides read TGTGCCAGCAGTCCCATGACGGGAGGCCCCTACGAGCAGTACTTC. This encodes CASSPMTGGPYEQYF.

The V gene is TRBV20-1, the J gene TRBJ1-1; no clear D. This CDR3 region has 13 residues. Trimming removed 7 bases from V and 1 base from J, with 13 bases in between. Germline CDR1 and CDR2: DFQATT and SNEGSKA (reference sequence). CDR3 sequence: CSGTPGANTEAFF. The CDR3 coding sequence is TGCAGTGGTACACCGGGAGCGAACACTGAAGCTTTCTTT.

The table lists this clonotype with a few counts. The chain carries TRBV20-1 and TRBJ2-6, with 7 positions matching TRBD1. The CDR3 consists of 16 residues. The V gene's germline CDR1 is DFQATT and CDR2 SNEGSKA (reference sequence). With V trimmed by 0 bases and J by 2 bases, 4 bases remained unmatched. This CDR3 is CSARESTGAGANVLTF. In DNA form, the CDR3 reads TGCAGTGCTAGAGAATCAACAGGGGCTGGGGCCAACGTCCTGACTTTC.

At least ten counts were recorded for this clonotype. The chain recombines TRBV5-1 with TRBJ2-3; D remains unclear. V was clipped by 0 bases and J by 2 bases, with 7 bases between them. Germline assignment: CDR1 SGHRS and CDR2 YFSETQ. The length of the CDR3 is 14 residues. As DNA, the CDR3 is TGCGCCAGCAGCTTGGACGGGTTCACAGATACGCAGTATTTT. Its protein is CASSLDGFTDTQYF.

The chain is built from TRBV11-3 and TRBJ2-5, with D possibly matching TRBD2 (5 bases). The CDR3 covers 15 residues. With 4 bases removed from V and 2 bases from J, the gap between germline ends came to 14 bases. Germline V gene lookup returns CDR1 SGHNT and CDR2 YENEEA. CDR3 in amino acids: CASSSSGGQQETQYF. The CDR3 DNA sequence: TGTGCCAGCAGCTCAAGCGGAGGCCAGCAAGAGACCCAGTACTTC.

The chain has TRBV14 and TRBJ2-5; D might be TRBD1 (6 bases). This CDR3 is 15 amino acids long. The V end lost 1 base, the J end lost 1 base, and 10 bases lay between the germline ends. CDR1 and CDR2 (germline): SGHDN, FVKESK. CDR3 nucleotides: TGTGCCAGCAGCCAAGCGCAGGGGCCCCAAGAGACCCAGTACTTC. Protein product: CASSQAQGPQETQYF.

A few counts support this clonotype. This chain uses TRBV7-9 with TRBJ2-1; D might be TRBD2 (6 bases). CDR3 size: 14 residues. V dropped 3 bases and J dropped 1 base, with 7 bases sitting between them. CDR1 is SEHNR and CDR2 is FQNEAQ in the germline V gene (reference sequence). CDR3 amino acids: CASSFRESYNEQFF. CDR3 DNA: TGTGCCAGCAGCTTTCGGGAGTCCTACAATGAGCAGTTCTTC.

The V and J genes are TRBV7-2 and TRBJ2-5; D might be TRBD1 or TRBD2, each matching 6 bases. CDR1 is SGHTA and CDR2 is FQGNSA in the germline V gene. The ends were cut back, 4 bases at V and 4 bases at J, with 19 bases in the middle. CDR3 size: 16 residues. The chain's CDR3 is CASSSSLALGGETQYF. The CDR3 DNA sequence: TGTGCCAGCAGCTCCTCACTAGCCCTAGGGGGAGAGACCCAGTACTTC.

This chain connects TRBV13 to TRBJ2-3, with 7 bases aligning to TRBD2. The V segment lost 6 bases and the J segment 2 bases; nucleotides outside the gene matches: 8. The CDR3 length is 15 residues. CDR1 and CDR2 from the germline V gene are PRHDT and FYEKMQ (reference sequence). CDR3: CASSRSGTTTDTQYF. CDR3 in DNA: TGTGCCAGCAGTCGGAGCGGGACGACCACAGATACGCAGTATTTT.

In this sample, this clonotype turned up a few times. The chain recombines TRBV18 with TRBJ2-5; no definite D call. The last part of the DNA fits TRBJ2-7 better; the J call may be wrong. Germline V gene sequence: CDR1 KGHSH, CDR2 LQKENI. This CDR3 comprises 13 residues. CDR3 sequence reads: CASSMDGAYEQYF. CDR3 coding DNA: TGTGCCAGCTCCATGGACGGAGCCTACGAGCAGTACTTC.

The J gene is TRBJ1-1, the V gene TRBV6-2 or TRBV6-3; D gene ambiguous. The germline CDR1 and CDR2 sequences are MNHEY and SVGEGT. V was clipped by 4 bases and J by 0 bases, with 9 bases between them. The CDR3 is made up of 14 amino acids. CDR3 sequence (DNA): TGTGCCAGCAGTTTTTCAAACCTGAACACTGAAGCTTTCTTT. Translating it yields CASSFSNLNTEAFF.

This clonotype was found a few times. CDR3 in DNA: TGTGCCAGCTCACCACCAGGGACTAGCGGGATTGGTGAGCAGTTCTTC. Its translation: CASSPPGTSGIGEQFF. The chain joins TRBV18 to TRBJ2-1, with 13 bases fitting TRBD2. This CDR3 contains 16 residues. V lost 0 bases, J lost 9 bases, and 5 bases stayed unmatched. The V gene's germline CDR1 is KGHSH and CDR2 LQKENI. The complete variable domain, with remaining parts taken from reference TRBV18 and TRBJ2-1, reads NAGVMQNPRHLVRRRGQEARLRCSPMKGHSHVYWYRQLPEEGLKFMVYLQKENIIDESGMPKERFSAEFPKEGPSILRIQQVVRGDSAAYFCASSPPGTSGIGEQFFGPGTRLTVL.

The table lists this clonotype with a few counts. The chain joins TRBV5-1 to TRBJ2-5, with TRBD2 as a possible D gene (6 bases). This CDR3 contains 14 residues. Between the trimmed V and J ends, which lost 4 bases and 5 bases, there was a span of 15 bases. CDR1 and CDR2 (germline): SGHRS, YFSETQ. The CDR3: CASSRSGSEETQYF. The CDR3 nucleotides read TGCGCCAGCAGCAGATCCGGGAGCGAGGAGACCCAGTACTTC.

This clonotype was seen a handful of times. The CDR3 spells CSVRTSGSLTETQYF. In nucleotides, the CDR3 is TGCAGCGTACGGACTAGCGGGAGTTTAACAGAGACCCAGTACTTC. The chain combines TRBV29-1 with TRBJ2-5, with 13 positions matching TRBD2. CDR1 SQVTM and CDR2 ANQGSEA come from the germline V gene. The CDR3 loop spans 15 amino acids. With 6 bases clipped from V and 4 bases from J, the junction kept 8 bases outside the gene matches. The full variable domain, in which reference TRBV29-1 and TRBJ2-5 provide the parts outside the CDR3, is SAVISQKPSRDICQRGTSLTIQCQVDSQVTMMFWYRQQPGQSLTLIATANQGSEATYESGFVIDKFPISRPNLTFSTLTVSNMSPEDSSIYLCSVRTSGSLTETQYFGPGTRLLVL.

This clonotype has more than one count but fewer than ten. J is TRBJ2-3 and V is TRBV29-1, with TRBD2 matching over 7 bases. V lost 4 bases and J lost 6; bases outside the gene matches: 7. The length of the CDR3 is 13 residues. CDR1 is SQVTM and CDR2 is ANQGSEA in the germline V gene. The CDR3 region is CSVAGGRSDTQYF. The DNA for the CDR3 is TGCAGCGTTGCCGGCGGGAGATCGGATACGCAGTATTTT.

This clonotype came up many times. The chain employs TRBV9 and TRBJ2-5; no reliable D call. Germline V gives CDR1 SGDLS, CDR2 YYNGEE. Trimming removed 0 bases at V and 3 bases at J, with 6 bases between. This CDR3 has 13 amino acids. The CDR3 nucleotides read TGTGCCAGCAGCGTAGATCTAGAAGAGACCCAGTACTTC. Translated, it gives CASSVDLEETQYF.

This clonotype was recorded at least ten times. V and J are TRBV20-1 and TRBJ2-1; weak D call: TRBD2 (6 bases). CDR1 is DFQATT, CDR2 SNEGSKA, per germline (reference sequence). Trimming removed 6 bases from V and 7 bases from J, with 16 bases in between. This CDR3 is built from 13 residues. CDR3 sequence (DNA): TGCAGTGCCAAGCCTGCGGGAACTAATGAGCAGTTCTTC. Amino acid sequence: CSAKPAGTNEQFF.

The chain carries TRBV20-1 and TRBJ2-7; no definite D call. Germline CDR1 DFQATT, CDR2 SNEGSKA (reference sequence). With 4 bases removed from V and 2 bases from J, the gap between germline ends came to 9 bases. This CDR3 has 12 residues. The DNA for the CDR3 is TGCAGTGCTACGACGGGTACCTACGAGCAGTACTTC. Its translation: CSATTGTYEQYF.

Written as DNA, the CDR3 is TGTGCCAGCAGTAGGGCGGGCATGAGATATGGCTACACCTTC. This encodes CASSRAGMRYGYTF. The chain is built from TRBV12-3 or TRBV12-4 and TRBJ1-2; D is uncertain. CDR3 length: 14 amino acids. Trimming shortened V by 5 bases and J by 5 bases, and 15 bases separated the two germline ends.

The genes are TRBV28 and TRBJ2-2; 8 bases are shared with TRBD2. The V and J ends lost 1 base and 3 bases, in that order; junction bases with no gene match: 1. Germline V gives CDR1 MDHEN, CDR2 SYDVKM. The length of the CDR3 is 15 residues. CDR3 bases: TGTGCCAGCAGTTTATTCGGGAGGGACACCGGGGAGCTGTTTTTT. This sequence encodes CASSLFGRDTGELFF.

This chain connects TRBV7-3 to TRBJ2-3; D possibly uses TRBD1 or TRBD2 (5 bases each). This CDR3 is 13 amino acids long. CDR1 is SGHTA, CDR2 FQGTGA, per germline. The V end lost 7 bases, the J end lost 12 bases, and 20 bases lay between the germline ends. The CDR3 DNA sequence: TGTGCCAGCATTAATTACCGGGACCCTCAACAGTATTTT. Residues: CASINYRDPQQYF.

The V call is TRBV7-2, the J call TRBJ2-1; 11 bases are a match to TRBD2. This CDR3 is 19 amino acids long. CDR1 and CDR2 (germline): SGHTA, FQGNSA. V shed 2 bases and J 0 bases; nucleotides not matched to a gene: 9. The CDR3 loop is CASSLSSSGRPSSYNEQFF. In DNA form, the CDR3 reads TGTGCCAGCAGCTTATCATCTAGCGGGAGGCCCAGCTCCTACAATGAGCAGTTCTTC.

This clonotype has just a few counts. This chain joins TRBV7-9 and TRBJ2-2; D gene ambiguous. This CDR3 is 13 amino acids long. V shed 1 base and J shed 6 bases, with 6 bases lying between them. The germline gives CDR1 SEHNR, CDR2 FQNEAQ (reference sequence). CDR3 region: CASSLGQAGELFF. The CDR3 DNA follows: TGTGCCAGCAGCTTAGGACAAGCCGGGGAGCTGTTTTTT.

Only a few counts were recorded for this clonotype. The chain carries TRBV28 and TRBJ2-7, with D perhaps matching TRBD1 (6 bases). CDR1 is MDHEN, CDR2 SYDVKM, per germline. CDR3 size: 13 residues. Trimming took off 4 bases at V and 3 bases at J, with 10 bases between the two ends. CDR3 bases: TGTGCCAGCAGTTCCTTGACAGGCTACGAGCAGTACTTC. This encodes CASSSLTGYEQYF. Looking up the rest from reference TRBV28 and TRBJ2-7 gives the full variable domain: DVKVTQSSRYLVKRTGEKVFLECVQDMDHENMFWYRQDPGLGLRLIYFSYDVKMKEKGDIPEGYSVSREKKERFSLILESASTNQTSMYLCASSSLTGYEQYFGPGTRLTVT.

The chain uses TRBV20-1 and TRBJ2-5; D might be TRBD1 (6 bases). Germline loops: CDR1 DFQATT, CDR2 SNEGSKA (reference sequence). This CDR3 contains 9 residues. The CDR3 protein is CTDRQTQYF. Here the CDR3 DNA reads TGCACGGACAGACAGACCCAGTACTTC.